Each of the 19 T cell receptor beta chains below was sequenced from the same sample in a study of regulatory T cells in long-lasting Graves disease. Time point: persistent/refractory GD, antithyroid drugs over 5 years with positive TRAb. The authors made the TCR library using RNA they extracted from PBMCs. Through Arm-PCR of CDR3 regions and iRepertoire HTBI primers, TCR beta libraries were built. TCRdb called the multiplex PCR reads again in MiXCR, with one record for every CDR3 protein. The table includes 300,000 to 350,000 distinct CDR3 sequences, about 20% detected once. This specimen consisted of peripheral blood mononuclear cells (PBMCs), obtained when the disease was refractory, from a patient treated with antithyroid drugs. The receptors shown here come from a female donor with Graves disease.

This clonotype was counted many times. The chain links TRBV12-3 or TRBV12-4 to TRBJ1-2; 7 bases align to TRBD1. After removal of 5 bases from V and 2 bases from J, the junction contained 2 bases not matched to a gene. The CDR3 covers 13 residues. The CDR3 here is CASSGTVNYGYTF. The CDR3 bases are TGTGCCAGCAGTGGGACAGTGAACTATGGCTACACCTTC.

Many counts were recorded for this clonotype. This sequence joins TRBV28 and TRBJ1-1, with TRBD1 matching over 8 bases. The trim removed 4 bases at V and 5 bases at J, leaving 6 bases unmatched. CDR3 length: 14 amino acids. Germline CDR1 is MDHEN and CDR2 is SYDVKM. The CDR3 protein is CASSWTGWGTEAFF. The CDR3 DNA is TGTGCCAGCAGTTGGACAGGGTGGGGAACTGAAGCTTTCTTT.

The table lists this clonotype with a few counts. This chain joins TRBV30 and TRBJ2-5; tentatively, D is TRBD2 (5 bases). The V and J ends lost 3 bases and 0 bases respectively, with 20 bases between them. There are 17 residues in the CDR3. Per the germline V gene, CDR1 is GTSNPN and CDR2 is SVGIG (reference sequence). Here the CDR3 DNA reads TGTGCCTGGAGCCTCGGGATTCTTCAAAGGAACCAAGAGACCCAGTACTTC. Translated: CAWSLGILQRNQETQYF. Supplemented by reference TRBV30 and TRBJ2-5, the full variable domain reads SQTIHQWPATLVQPVGSPLSLECTVEGTSNPNLYWYRQAAGRGLQLLFYSVGIGQISSEVPQNLSASRPQDRQFILSSKKLLLSDSGFYLCAWSLGILQRNQETQYFGPGTRLLVL.

This clonotype was counted ten times or more. The rearrangement joins TRBV9 to TRBJ2-5; no clear D. Germline values: CDR1 SGDLS, CDR2 YYNGEE. V shed 4 bases and J shed 0 bases, with 10 bases lying between them. The CDR3 runs 14 residues. CDR3 coding DNA: TGTGCCAGCAGCCCCAGACACAACCAAGAGACCCAGTACTTC. This translates into CASSPRHNQETQYF.

The chain carries TRBV15 and TRBJ1-2, with 8 bases fitting TRBD1. V lost 1 base to trimming and J lost 4 bases; unmatched junction nucleotides: 5. CDR1 LNHNV and CDR2 YYDKDF come from the germline V gene (reference sequence). The CDR3 sequence is 15 residues long. The CDR3 loop reads CATSRGQGWVYGYTF. CDR3 nucleotide sequence: TGTGCCACCAGCAGAGGACAGGGGTGGGTCTATGGCTACACCTTC.

The V gene is TRBV27, the J gene TRBJ1-2; the match to TRBD1 covers 8 bases. The germline V gene encodes CDR1 MNHEY and CDR2 SMNVEV (reference sequence). This CDR3 spans 15 amino acids. Losses at the gene ends were 6 bases for V and 1 base for J; bases not matched to a gene: 7. The CDR3 loop reads CASSPGTGLNYGYTF. In nucleotides, the CDR3 is TGTGCCAGCAGCCCCGGGACAGGCCTTAACTATGGCTACACCTTC.

The table lists this clonotype with a few counts. The V call is TRBV30, the J call TRBJ1-2; D might be TRBD1 (5 bases). V gave up 8 bases and J gave up 4 bases, with 14 bases separating them. CDR3 length: 12 residues. Looked up from germline, CDR1 is GTSNPN and CDR2 is SVGIG (reference sequence). The CDR3 DNA reads TGTGCCCAGGGCGGTTCGAGCTATGGCTACACCTTC. Translating gives CAQGGSSYGYTF.

Ten or more counts support this clonotype. The V and J genes are TRBV7-6 and TRBJ1-4; D is perhaps TRBD1 (5 bases). Germline CDR1 and CDR2: SGHVS and FNYEAQ. The CDR3 runs to 16 residues. V was trimmed by 0 bases and J by 3 bases, leaving 11 bases between them. For the CDR3, the DNA is TGTGCCAGCAGCTTAGCCGCCGGGACGGCTAATGAAAAACTGTTTTTT. This codes for CASSLAAGTANEKLFF.

This clonotype turned up a few times. The V and J genes are TRBV6-1 and TRBJ1-3, with TRBD1 identical over 12 bases. Germline trimming cut 10 bases from V and 4 bases from J; bases unmatched to any gene: 11. Germline lookup yields CDR1 MNHNS and CDR2 SASEGT. CDR3 length: 16 residues. In nucleotides, the CDR3 is TGTGCCACTTCCCGGGACAGGGGGCGACGAGGAAACACCATATATTTT. This codes for CATSRDRGRRGNTIYF.

This clonotype was seen repeatedly, ten times or more. The J gene is TRBJ2-7, the V gene TRBV6-1; D is perhaps TRBD1 (5 bases). Germline CDR1 is MNHNS and CDR2 is SASEGT. Trimming cost V 6 bases and J 5 bases, with 14 bases left between them. The CDR3 covers 13 residues. CDR3 loop: CASRAGNLNEQYF. The CDR3 DNA is TGTGCCAGCAGGGCAGGGAACTTGAACGAGCAGTACTTC.

The chain links TRBV11-2 to TRBJ1-6, with TRBD1 identical over 8 bases. In germline, CDR1 is SGHAT, CDR2 FQNNGV. This CDR3 spans 16 amino acids. The V gene end was trimmed by 5 bases and the J gene end by 8 bases; junction bases not matched to a gene: 11. The CDR3 loop reads CASSPLTGQGDSPLHF. The CDR3 nucleotides are TGTGCCAGCAGCCCACTTACAGGACAGGGTGATTCACCCCTCCACTTT.

This clonotype occurred many times. V and J are TRBV20-1 and TRBJ1-6; possibly TRBD1 for D (5 bases). The CDR3 covers 14 residues. V lost 3 bases and J 9 bases, leaving 15 bases between the germline ends. Germline V gene lookup returns CDR1 DFQATT and CDR2 SNEGSKA (reference sequence). The CDR3 sequence is CSARGREVVSPLHF. Here the CDR3 DNA reads TGCAGTGCTAGGGGCAGGGAGGTGGTTTCACCCCTCCACTTT.

The rearrangement joins TRBV7-2 to TRBJ1-5; no definite D call. CDR1 SGHTA and CDR2 FQGNSA come from the germline V gene. There are 13 residues in the CDR3. Trimming left V 6 bases short and J 3 bases short, with 9 bases between. The CDR3 reads CASSRANNQPQHF. The CDR3 DNA reads TGTGCCAGCAGTAGGGCAAACAATCAGCCCCAGCATTTT. The whole variable domain, filled in from reference TRBV7-2 and TRBJ1-5, reads GAGVSQSPSNKVTEKGKDVELRCDPISGHTALYWYRQSLGQGLEFLIYFQGNSAPDKSGLPSDRFSAERTGGSVSTLTIQRTQQEDSAVYLCASSRANNQPQHFGDGTRLSIL.

This chain uses TRBV15 with TRBJ2-4, with 8 bases aligning to TRBD2. Germline V CDR1 and CDR2: LNHNV, YYDKDF (reference sequence). V was clipped by 0 bases and J by 2 bases; unmatched bases: 12. CDR3 size: 19 residues. CDR3 DNA sequence: TGTGCCACCAGCAGAGATGGGCAGGGCCGCGGGAGGACCAAAAACATTCAGTACTTC. Translation: CATSRDGQGRGRTKNIQYF.

This chain connects TRBV5-1 to TRBJ1-2; D gene ambiguous. Germline CDR1 SGHRS, CDR2 YFSETQ. The CDR3 runs to 15 residues. The V end lost 4 bases, the J end lost 6 bases, and 19 bases lay between the germline ends. CDR3 in amino acids: CASSPDLPTFNGYTF. CDR3 DNA: TGCGCCAGCAGCCCGGACCTCCCAACCTTTAATGGCTACACCTTC.

This clonotype was counted ten times or more. The chain carries TRBV10-3 and TRBJ1-1, with a weak D call TRBD1 (5 bases). The V gene lost 9 bases and the J gene lost 3 bases, with 17 bases spanning the gap. The CDR3 length is 14 residues. Germline CDR1 and CDR2: ENHRY and SYGVKD. This CDR3 reads CAMRRGEVDTEAFF. The CDR3 nucleotides are TGTGCCATGCGAAGGGGAGAAGTGGACACTGAAGCTTTCTTT.

This clonotype was counted a few times. Here the CDR3 reads CASSGGLAGGRTDTQYF. CDR3 sequence (DNA): TGTGCCAGCAGTGGAGGACTAGCGGGGGGTCGCACAGATACGCAGTATTTT. The chain uses TRBV2 and TRBJ2-3; 14 bases are shared with TRBD2. The germline CDR1 and CDR2 sequences are SNHLY and FYNNEI. After removal of 4 bases from V and 1 base from J, the junction contained 4 bases not matched to a gene. CDR3 length: 17 residues.

The chain has TRBV5-1 and TRBJ2-7; 7 nucleotides align to TRBD1. Trimming removed 0 bases from V and 2 bases from J; junction bases left unmatched: 2. CDR3 size: 14 residues. The germline CDR1 and CDR2 sequences are SGHRS and YFSETQ. The CDR3 reads CASSLDRGTYEQYF. The CDR3, as DNA: TGCGCCAGCAGCTTGGACAGGGGAACCTACGAGCAGTACTTC.

J is TRBJ2-2 and V is TRBV29-1, with 7 bases aligning to TRBD1. The CDR3 consists of 11 residues. After removal of 7 bases from V and 6 bases from J, the junction contained 2 bases not matched to a gene. Germline V gene data show CDR1 as SQVTM and CDR2 as ANQGSEA. CDR3 bases: TGCAGCGCGGACAGGCCCGGGGAGCTGTTTTTT. It encodes CSADRPGELFF.